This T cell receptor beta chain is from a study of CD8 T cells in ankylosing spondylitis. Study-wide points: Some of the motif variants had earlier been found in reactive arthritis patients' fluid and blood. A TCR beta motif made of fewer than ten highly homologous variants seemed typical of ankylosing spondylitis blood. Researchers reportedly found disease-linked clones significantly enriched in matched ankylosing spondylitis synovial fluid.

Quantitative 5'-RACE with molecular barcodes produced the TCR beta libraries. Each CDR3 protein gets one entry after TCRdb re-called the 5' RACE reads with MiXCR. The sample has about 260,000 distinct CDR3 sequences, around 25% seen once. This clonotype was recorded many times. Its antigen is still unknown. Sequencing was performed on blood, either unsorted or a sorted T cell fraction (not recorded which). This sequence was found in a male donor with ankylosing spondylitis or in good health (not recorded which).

The CDR3: CASSQTQATDTQYF. The CDR3 DNA is TGTGCCAGCAGTCAGACCCAGGCAACAGATACGCAGTATTTT. J is TRBJ2-3 and V is TRBV12-3 or TRBV12-4; D gene ambiguous. The V and J ends lost 5 bases and 3 bases respectively, with 12 bases between them. The CDR3 runs 14 residues.